This is a list of T cell receptor beta chains from one sample in a study of blood T cell repertoires in COVID-19. TCRdb's table, derived via immunoSEQ multiplex PCR, lists solely in-frame clones and lacks some. The sample carries about 170,000 clones, roughly 85% recorded once. The sample comprised PBMCs or T cells enriched from blood (not recorded which). The receptors come from a woman between 50 and 59 years old who had recovered from COVID-19. The CDR3 runs from the conserved cysteine through the conserved F or W. The D gene is left open where the match is weak. Clone size is shown for a subset of rows, as once, few, many or a class of expanded clone.

V gene: TRBV10-3; clone size: .; J gene: TRBJ2-3; D gene: TRBD1; CDR3 protein: CATYGQGSDTQYF; CDR3 DNA: TGTGCCACCTACGGACAGGGCTCAGATACGCAGTATTTT
V gene: TRBV11-3; clone size: .; J gene: TRBJ1-1; D gene: .; CDR3 protein: CATSRFGVGTEAFF; CDR3 DNA: TGTGCCACCAGCAGGTTCGGGGTCGGAACTGAAGCTTTCTTT
V gene: TRBV5-1; clone size: .; J gene: TRBJ1-2; D gene: TRBD1; CDR3 protein: CASSLTGVGGYTF; CDR3 DNA: TGCGCCAGCAGCTTAACAGGGGTAGGCGGCTACACCTTC
V gene: TRBV27; clone size: .; J gene: TRBJ2-1; D gene: TRBD2; CDR3 protein: CASSSSGAYNEQFF; CDR3 DNA: TGTGCCAGCAGCTCTAGCGGGGCCTACAATGAGCAGTTCTTC
V gene: TRBV19; clone size: .; J gene: TRBJ1-1; D gene: .; CDR3 protein: CASSDRPATEAFF; CDR3 DNA: TGTGCCAGTAGTGACAGGCCGGCCACTGAAGCTTTCTTT
V gene: TRBV7-9; clone size: .; J gene: TRBJ2-1; D gene: TRBD2; CDR3 protein: CASSLGTSGSDEQFF; CDR3 DNA: TGTGCCAGCAGCTTAGGGACTAGCGGGAGCGATGAGCAGTTCTTC
V gene: TRBV27; clone size: .; J gene: TRBJ1-2; D gene: .; CDR3 protein: CASSPGLNAYGYTF; CDR3 DNA: TGTGCCAGCAGTCCTGGACTGAATGCCTATGGCTACACCTTC
V gene: TRBV28; clone size: few; J gene: TRBJ1-5; D gene: .; CDR3 protein: CASSLTPRASQPQHF; CDR3 DNA: TGTGCCAGCAGTTTAACCCCCAGGGCTAGTCAGCCCCAGCATTTT
V gene: TRBV30; clone size: once; J gene: TRBJ1-5; D gene: .; CDR3 protein: CAGGDIHSNQPQHF; CDR3 DNA: TGTGCGGGGGGAGACATTCATAGCAATCAGCCCCAGCATTTT
V gene: TRBV7-9; clone size: .; J gene: TRBJ2-3; D gene: .; CDR3 protein: CASSSTIPTTQYF; CDR3 DNA: TGTGCCAGCAGCTCGACTATTCCCACAACGCAGTATTTT
V gene: TRBV18; clone size: .; J gene: TRBJ2-6; D gene: .; CDR3 protein: CASSPKHSGANVLTF; CDR3 DNA: TGTGCCAGCTCACCAAAACACTCTGGGGCCAACGTCCTGACTTTC
V gene: TRBV28; clone size: .; J gene: TRBJ1-2; D gene: TRBD1; CDR3 protein: CANALGQNYGYTF; CDR3 DNA: TGTGCCAACGCCCTGGGACAGAACTATGGCTACACCTTC
V gene: TRBV11-2; clone size: .; J gene: TRBJ2-1; D gene: .; CDR3 protein: CASSLVEVPYNEQFF; CDR3 DNA: TGTGCCAGCAGCTTAGTAGAGGTACCCTACAATGAGCAGTTCTTC
V gene: TRBV3-1/TRBV3-2; clone size: .; J gene: TRBJ2-1; D gene: .; CDR3 protein: CASSQDPGSYNEQFF; CDR3 DNA: TGTGCCAGCAGCCAAGACCCGGGCTCCTACAATGAGCAGTTCTTC
V gene: TRBV29-1; clone size: .; J gene: TRBJ1-5; D gene: TRBD1; CDR3 protein: CSVAGEGTGNNQPQHF; CDR3 DNA: TGCAGCGTTGCTGGGGAGGGGACAGGGAACAATCAGCCCCAGCATTTT
V gene: TRBV27; clone size: .; J gene: TRBJ2-3; D gene: TRBD2; CDR3 protein: CASSSGLGADTQYF; CDR3 DNA: TGTGCCAGCAGTTCAGGACTAGGCGCAGATACGCAGTATTTT
V gene: TRBV5-4; clone size: .; J gene: TRBJ1-1; D gene: TRBD1; CDR3 protein: CASSSGTGSVVRNTEAFF; CDR3 DNA: TGTGCCAGCAGCTCGGGGACAGGGAGTGTAGTGAGGAACACTGAAGCTTTCTTT
V gene: TRBV11-3; clone size: .; J gene: TRBJ2-3; D gene: TRBD2; CDR3 protein: CASSLGREVLSTQYF; CDR3 DNA: TGTGCCAGCAGCTTAGGGCGGGAGGTCTTGAGTACGCAGTATTTT
V gene: TRBV6-5; clone size: once; J gene: TRBJ1-3; D gene: .; CDR3 protein: CASSYTLRATGNTIYF; CDR3 DNA: TGTGCCAGCAGTTACACTCTGAGGGCTACTGGAAACACCATATATTTT
V gene: TRBV6-1; clone size: .; J gene: TRBJ1-5; D gene: TRBD1; CDR3 protein: CASSETGQGGQPQHF; CDR3 DNA: TGTGCCAGCAGTGAAACGGGACAGGGGGGACAGCCCCAGCATTTT
V gene: TRBV19; clone size: .; J gene: TRBJ1-3; D gene: .; CDR3 protein: CASSMARASGNTIYF; CDR3 DNA: TGTGCCAGTAGTATGGCCAGGGCTTCTGGAAACACCATATATTTT
V gene: TRBV13; clone size: .; J gene: TRBJ2-1; D gene: TRBD2; CDR3 protein: CASSSGLAVGDEQFF; CDR3 DNA: TGTGCCAGCAGCTCGGGACTAGCGGTGGGAGATGAGCAGTTCTTC
V gene: TRBV14; clone size: .; J gene: TRBJ1-2; D gene: .; CDR3 protein: CASSQADRGGYTF; CDR3 DNA: TGTGCCAGCAGCCAGGCGGACAGAGGGGGCTACACCTTC
V gene: TRBV27; clone size: .; J gene: TRBJ1-2; D gene: .; CDR3 protein: CASSDSLYYGYTF; CDR3 DNA: TGTGCCAGCAGTGACAGTTTGTACTATGGCTACACCTTC
V gene: TRBV7-8; clone size: .; J gene: TRBJ1-3; D gene: TRBD1; CDR3 protein: CASSLKRWDRGNTIYF; CDR3 DNA: TGTGCCAGCAGCTTGAAGAGGTGGGACAGAGGAAACACCATATATTTT
V gene: TRBV18; clone size: .; J gene: TRBJ2-1; D gene: TRBD2; CDR3 protein: CASSWDYPSSYNEQFF; CDR3 DNA: TGTGCCAGCTCATGGGACTACCCTAGCTCCTACAATGAGCAGTTCTTC
V gene: TRBV27; clone size: .; J gene: TRBJ1-4; D gene: .; CDR3 protein: CASSFQGEKLFF; CDR3 DNA: TGTGCCAGCAGTTTTCAGGGTGAAAAACTGTTTTTT
V gene: TRBV18; clone size: once; J gene: TRBJ1-1; D gene: .; CDR3 protein: CASSNTGGTEAFF; CDR3 DNA: TGTGCCAGCTCAAACACCGGGGGTACTGAAGCTTTCTTT
V gene: TRBV5-5; clone size: .; J gene: TRBJ1-3; D gene: TRBD1; CDR3 protein: CASSLQGAGGNTIYF; CDR3 DNA: TGTGCCAGCAGCTTACAGGGGGCAGGTGGAAACACCATATATTTT
V gene: TRBV10-3; clone size: .; J gene: TRBJ2-2; D gene: .; CDR3 protein: CAISESGTFTGELFF; CDR3 DNA: TGTGCCATCAGTGAGTCCGGGACATTCACCGGGGAGCTGTTTTTT
V gene: TRBV25-1; clone size: once; J gene: TRBJ1-1; D gene: TRBD1; CDR3 protein: CASSEPRTGLTEAFF; CDR3 DNA: TGTGCCAGCAGTGAACCTCGGACAGGGTTGACTGAAGCTTTCTTT
V gene: TRBV20-1; clone size: few; J gene: TRBJ2-3; D gene: .; CDR3 protein: CSASFPGLGDTQYF; CDR3 DNA: TGCAGTGCTAGTTTTCCGGGACTTGGGGATACGCAGTATTTT
V gene: TRBV14; clone size: .; J gene: TRBJ2-5; D gene: .; CDR3 protein: CASSQRTGTRETQYF; CDR3 DNA: TGTGCCAGCAGCCAGCGCACAGGGACGAGGGAGACCCAGTACTTC
V gene: TRBV27; clone size: .; J gene: TRBJ2-3; D gene: .; CDR3 protein: CASSLNRGGARTDTQYF; CDR3 DNA: TGTGCCAGCAGTTTAAATCGAGGCGGGGCCCGCACAGATACGCAGTATTTT
V gene: TRBV28; clone size: .; J gene: TRBJ1-3; D gene: .; CDR3 protein: CASSLSNTIYF; CDR3 DNA: TGTGCCAGCAGTTTGAGTAACACCATATATTTT
V gene: TRBV5-1; clone size: .; J gene: TRBJ1-2; D gene: TRBD1; CDR3 protein: CASSTGTGGDGYTF; CDR3 DNA: TGCGCCAGCAGCACAGGGACAGGGGGTGATGGCTACACCTTC
V gene: TRBV28; clone size: .; J gene: TRBJ2-1; D gene: TRBD1; CDR3 protein: CASSPQPGQGRGEQFF; CDR3 DNA: TGTGCCAGCAGTCCCCAACCGGGACAGGGTCGAGGTGAGCAGTTCTTC
V gene: TRBV28; clone size: .; J gene: TRBJ1-5; D gene: .; CDR3 protein: CATHLTGQPQHF; CDR3 DNA: TGTGCCACCCATCTTACGGGTCAGCCCCAGCATTTT
V gene: TRBV7-9; clone size: .; J gene: TRBJ1-6; D gene: TRBD1; CDR3 protein: CASSDRENSPLHF; CDR3 DNA: TGTGCCAGCAGCGACAGGGAGAATTCACCCCTCCACTTT
V gene: TRBV2; clone size: .; J gene: TRBJ1-2; D gene: TRBD1; CDR3 protein: CASSLGQGLGGYGYTF; CDR3 DNA: TGTGCCAGCAGTCTGGGACAGGGGCTTGGTGGCTATGGCTACACCTTC
V gene: TRBV28; clone size: few; J gene: TRBJ1-5; D gene: TRBD1; CDR3 protein: CASSLAGAGGRGQPQHF; CDR3 DNA: TGTGCCAGCAGTTTGGCCGGGGCAGGGGGCCGGGGTCAGCCCCAGCATTTT
V gene: TRBV14; clone size: .; J gene: TRBJ1-2; D gene: .; CDR3 protein: CASSHDRNYGYTF; CDR3 DNA: TGTGCCAGCAGCCACGACAGAAACTATGGCTACACCTTC
V gene: TRBV27; clone size: .; J gene: TRBJ1-6; D gene: TRBD1; CDR3 protein: CASSLGQGNSPLHF; CDR3 DNA: TGTGCCAGCAGTTTAGGACAGGGGAATTCACCCCTCCACTTT
V gene: TRBV28; clone size: .; J gene: TRBJ1-5; D gene: TRBD1; CDR3 protein: CASKGIGTGGSNQPQHF; CDR3 DNA: TGTGCCAGCAAGGGGATTGGGACAGGGGGAAGCAATCAGCCCCAGCATTTT
V gene: TRBV7-2; clone size: once; J gene: TRBJ1-3; D gene: .; CDR3 protein: CASSQNPGNTIYF; CDR3 DNA: TGTGCCAGCAGCCAGAATCCTGGAAACACCATATATTTT